Below are 5 T cell receptor beta chains sequenced from a single sample in a study of T cells in Graves' hyperthyroidism and ophthalmopathy. From RNA transcripts, TCR beta CDR3 regions were amplified. HTBI primers were employed in a first-round RT-PCR of the TCR CDR3. A single record per CDR3 protein comes from TCRdb applying MiXCR to the multiplex PCR reads. Counted here are almost 600,000 distinct CDR3 sequences, approximately 44% occurring once; the ten biggest clones make up more than 7%. The sample taken for sequencing was peripheral blood or thyroid tissue (not recorded which). The source of these receptors is a woman younger than 30 with Graves' hyperthyroidism.

The CDR3 loop is CASSHGGDV. Written as DNA, the CDR3 is TGTGCCAGCAGCCACGGGGGGGACGTC. V and J are TRBV5-5 and TRBJ2-7, with TRBD2 matching over 8 bases. Germline V gene data show CDR1 as SGHKS and CDR2 as YYEKEE (reference sequence). The CDR3 has 9 amino acids.

This clonotype was observed at least ten times. The chain links TRBV2 to TRBJ1-2; no definite D call. From germline, CDR1 is SNHLY and CDR2 FYNNEI. The ends were cut back, 3 bases at V and 9 bases at J, with 8 bases in the middle. This CDR3 is 11 amino acids long. This chain's CDR3 is CASSDQESYTF. The CDR3 DNA follows: TGTGCCAGCAGTGACCAGGAGAGCTACACCTTC.

CDR3 DNA: TGTGCCAGCAGTTTCACAGGGGTCCGCAATCAGCCCCAGCATTTT. It codes for CASSFTGVRNQPQHF. The J gene is TRBJ1-5, the V gene TRBV7-9; 7 bases align to TRBD1. The CDR3 runs to 15 residues. The ends lost 6 bases at V and 2 bases at J; junction bases unmatched: 7. The V gene's germline CDR1 is SEHNR and CDR2 FQNEAQ (reference sequence).

This clonotype was seen only a few times. The genes are TRBV18 and TRBJ1-5, with D unresolved. V lost 2 bases to trimming and J lost 6 bases, with 8 bases between them. Germline V gives CDR1 KGHSH, CDR2 LQKENI. The CDR3 is 13 residues long. The DNA for the CDR3 is TGTGCCAGCTCACCAGGGTCGTTTCAGCCCCAGCATTTT. Protein: CASSPGSFQPQHF.

A word on this clonotype: This could be a read error, since a much larger clone is one nucleotide away. V is TRBV7-9 and J is TRBJ2-5, with D perhaps TRBD2 (5 bases). Germline CDR1 and CDR2: SEHNR and FQNEAQ (reference sequence). The CDR3 runs to 13 residues. CDR3 sequence reads: CASSPGNQEAQYF. CDR3 DNA: TGTGCCAGCAGCCCCGGGAATCAAGAGGCCCAGTACTTC.